The 4 T cell receptor beta chains presented below share a single source sample, sequenced in a study of cytomegalovirus exposure and HLA in healthy donors. This PCR relied on a set of 60 Vbeta primers and 13 Jbeta primers. This table comes from immunoSEQ multiplex PCR, and its TCRdb copy is limited to in-frame clones, with some not included. The sample includes 85,000 to 95,000 clones, over 60% of them seen just once. Input material: PBMCs. These receptors came from a man younger than 45 in good health and CMV-seropositive.

The J gene is TRBJ1-3, the V gene TRBV6-6, with D possibly being TRBD1 (6 bases). Per the germline V gene, CDR1 is MNHNY and CDR2 is SVGAGI (reference sequence). The CDR3 covers 16 residues. V shed 11 bases and J shed 0 bases, with 20 bases lying between them. DNA for the CDR3: TGTGCCGGCGGCTTGGGGCAGGGGATCTCTGGAAACACCATATATTTT. Translating gives CAGGLGQGISGNTIYF.

This clone was recorded a few times. The same CDR3 can be traced to other DNA sequences in this sample. This chain joins TRBV6-1 and TRBJ1-5; TRBD1 matches at 8 bases. V was clipped by 6 bases and J by 6 bases; unmatched bases: 4. The CDR3 spans 13 residues. Germline-derived CDR1 and CDR2 are MNHNS and SASEGT. DNA for the CDR3: TGTGCCAGCAGAGACAGGGGTGGTCAGCCCCAGCATTTT. Protein sequence: CASRDRGGQPQHF.

The V and J genes are TRBV13 and TRBJ1-1, with D maybe TRBD1 (5 bases). The germline gives CDR1 PRHDT, CDR2 FYEKMQ (reference sequence). CDR3 length equals 14 residues. The ends were cut back, 6 bases at V and 5 bases at J, with 16 bases in the middle. The CDR3 nucleotides read TGTGCCAGCAGTTCCACAGGTTTGGGAACTGAAGCTTTCTTT. Translation: CASSSTGLGTEAFF. Full variable domain (remainder filled in from reference TRBV13 and TRBJ1-1): AAGVIQSPRHLIKEKRETATLKCYPIPRHDTVYWYQQGPGQDPQFLISFYEKMQSDKGSIPDRFSAQQFSDYHSELNMSSLELGDSALYFCASSSTGLGTEAFFGQGTRLTVV.

The V call is TRBV7-9, the J call TRBJ2-1; 10 nucleotides align to TRBD2. Germline CDR1 SEHNR, CDR2 FQNEAQ (reference sequence). The J segment lost 6 bases and the V segment lost 3 bases, leaving 8 bases of the junction unmatched. This CDR3 comprises 16 residues. The CDR3 here is CASSLLITSGANEQFF. DNA of the CDR3: TGTGCCAGCAGCTTGTTAATAACTAGCGGGGCCAATGAGCAGTTCTTC.